The 22 T cell receptor beta chains given below trace back to one sample, sequenced in a study of response to subunit inactivated influenza vaccine. From the RT-PCR reads, TCRdb called clonotypes with MiXCR, one entry per CDR3 protein. The profile shows about 800,000 distinct CDR3 sequences, around 20% of them singletons. The sequenced sample was PBMCs from blood, obtained more than 4 days after vaccination. Receptors were obtained from a man aged 50 to 59 who received an inactivated influenza vaccine.

The V gene is TRBV28, the J gene TRBJ1-1; D unclear. This CDR3 comprises 15 residues. The germline V gene encodes CDR1 MDHEN and CDR2 SYDVKM. Deletions cut 2 bases from V and 3 bases from J, with 13 bases between. The CDR3 sequence is CASSLRPRPDTEAFF. CDR3 nucleotides: TGTGCCAGCAGTTTAAGGCCCCGACCGGACACTGAAGCTTTCTTT.

This chain connects TRBV4-3 to TRBJ2-1; D is ambiguous. The CDR3 contains 13 residues. Germline CDR1 LGHNA, CDR2 YSLEER. V gave up 3 bases and J gave up 7 bases, with 10 bases separating them. The CDR3 DNA reads TGCGCCAGCAGCCAGGGTCAGACGAATGAGCAGTTCTTC. Translated: CASSQGQTNEQFF.

The genes are TRBV18 and TRBJ1-5, with TRBD1 matching over 7 bases. From germline, CDR1 is KGHSH and CDR2 LQKENI. The CDR3 has 17 residues. Unmatched junction bases numbered 8, after V lost 0 bases and J lost 3 bases. The chain's CDR3 is CASSPPGKGAFNQPQHF. In DNA form, the CDR3 reads TGTGCCAGCTCACCACCGGGAAAGGGGGCCTTCAATCAGCCCCAGCATTTT.

The V call is TRBV20-1, the J call TRBJ2-7, with D unclear. The V end was cut by 2 bases, the J end by 0 bases, with 11 bases between. The CDR3 loop spans 14 amino acids. Germline lookup yields CDR1 DFQATT and CDR2 SNEGSKA (reference sequence). The CDR3 nucleotides are TGCAGTGCTAGACCGGCGGTGCCCTCCTACGAGCAGTACTTC. Amino acids: CSARPAVPSYEQYF.

The chain combines TRBV7-2 with TRBJ2-3; TRBD2 matches 9 bases. The CDR3 is made up of 15 amino acids. Trimming at V came to 2 bases and at J to 3 bases, leaving 3 bases not matched to a gene. Per germline, CDR1 SGHTA and CDR2 FQGNSA. The CDR3 DNA sequence: TGTGCCAGCAGCTTAATAGCGGGAGTAACAGATACGCAGTATTTT. Protein: CASSLIAGVTDTQYF.

The chain carries TRBV4-3 and TRBJ2-5; 13 bases align to TRBD2. The CDR3 is made up of 18 amino acids. CDR1 is LGHNA, CDR2 YSLEER, per germline. The V segment lost 4 bases and the J segment 5 bases; nucleotides outside the gene matches: 13. The CDR3 spells CASSRELAGGLRAETQYF. The CDR3 DNA reads as TGCGCCAGCAGCCGGGAACTAGCGGGGGGGCTAAGGGCGGAGACCCAGTACTTC.

The CDR3 reads CSASTREVVQETQYF. DNA for the CDR3: TGCAGTGCTAGTACCAGGGAAGTGGTTCAAGAGACCCAGTACTTC. The gene calls are TRBV20-1 and TRBJ2-5, with D perhaps matching TRBD1 (5 bases). The CDR3 is 15 residues long. V was clipped by 3 bases and J by 2 bases, with 16 bases between them. The V gene's germline CDR1 is DFQATT and CDR2 SNEGSKA (reference sequence).

J is TRBJ2-5 and V is TRBV5-6, with a possible D match to TRBD1 (6 bases). The CDR3 is 15 amino acids. V was pared by 4 bases and J by 6 bases, with 19 bases between. Germline CDR1 reads SGHDT; CDR2 reads YYEEEE. For the CDR3, the DNA is TGTGCCAGCAGCCCAACAGGGCGTGCATCAAAGACCCAGTACTTC. Translation: CASSPTGRASKTQYF.

The V and J genes are TRBV27 and TRBJ1-1; D uncertain. This CDR3 contains 16 residues. Germline V gene data show CDR1 as MNHEY and CDR2 as SMNVEV (reference sequence). V was clipped by 3 bases and J by 0 bases, with 14 bases between them. The CDR3 DNA reads TGTGCCAGCAGTTTGCACCCAGCCGTAATGAACACTGAAGCTTTCTTT. Its protein is CASSLHPAVMNTEAFF.

This clonotype turned up a few times. The rearrangement joins TRBV5-1 to TRBJ2-1; TRBD2 matches at 12 bases. Germline V CDR1 and CDR2: SGHRS, YFSETQ. This CDR3 spans 15 amino acids. Losses at the gene ends were 3 bases for V and 7 bases for J; bases not matched to a gene: 5. CDR3 sequence: CASSSSGRALNEQFF. The CDR3 nucleotides read TGCGCCAGCAGCTCTAGCGGGAGGGCCCTTAATGAGCAGTTCTTC.

This chain links TRBV12-3 or TRBV12-4 with TRBJ2-3; the D gene could be TRBD1 or TRBD2 (7 bases each). V was trimmed by 6 bases and J by 4 bases, leaving 14 bases between them. The CDR3 covers 14 residues. In DNA, the CDR3 is TGTGCCAGCAGAGGGGGCGGGAGTCCAGATACGCAGTATTTT. Translation: CASRGGGSPDTQYF.

The V call is TRBV12-3 or TRBV12-4, the J call TRBJ2-1; 9 bases are a match to TRBD2. V was clipped by 3 bases and J by 10 bases; unmatched bases: 7. The CDR3 totals 14 residues. The CDR3 is CASSFTGLAREQFF. The CDR3 DNA sequence: TGTGCCAGCAGTTTTACAGGACTAGCGAGGGAGCAGTTCTTC.

The chain couples TRBV7-2 to TRBJ2-7; 8 nucleotides agree with TRBD1. The CDR3 totals 15 residues. Germline CDR1 and CDR2: SGHTA and FQGNSA. J lost 3 bases, V lost 7 bases, and 11 bases had no gene match. CDR3 coding DNA: TGTGCCAGCACCCCCTCCAGGGGGCACGGCTACGAGCAGTACTTC. Translated: CASTPSRGHGYEQYF.

This clonotype was found many times. This rearrangement joins TRBV6-2 or TRBV6-3 to TRBJ2-3; 10 bases match TRBD1. J gave up 6 bases and V 6 bases, and 3 bases lay outside the gene matches. Germline assignment: CDR1 MNHEY and CDR2 SVGEGT. The length of the CDR3 is 13 residues. CDR3 region: CASSRQGADTQYF. The DNA for the CDR3 is TGTGCCAGCAGCAGACAGGGGGCGGATACGCAGTATTTT.

The chain combines TRBV7-8 with TRBJ2-7; 15 bases map to TRBD2. Germline CDR1 reads SGHVS; CDR2 reads FQNEAQ. This CDR3 has 16 residues. Trimming cost V 2 bases and J 6 bases; bases outside gene matches: 5. The CDR3 DNA follows: TGTGCCAGCAGCTTAACAGGACTAGCGGGGGGGCTCGAGCAGTACTTC. It codes for CASSLTGLAGGLEQYF.

The rearrangement links TRBV14 to TRBJ2-2; D gene ambiguous. From germline, CDR1 is SGHDN and CDR2 FVKESK. V gave up 1 base and J gave up 4 bases, with 7 bases separating them. CDR3 length equals 14 residues. CDR3: CASSQVRSTGELFF. The CDR3 nucleotides read TGTGCCAGCAGCCAAGTTAGGTCCACCGGGGAGCTGTTTTTT.

The rearrangement links TRBV5-4 to TRBJ2-2, with TRBD1 matching 10 bases. This CDR3 spans 16 amino acids. V gave up 4 bases and J gave up 3 bases; unmatched junction bases: 6. Per the germline V gene, CDR1 is SGHNT and CDR2 is YYREEE (reference sequence). The CDR3 sequence is CASSTGQGLYTGELFF. The CDR3, as DNA: TGTGCCAGCAGCACGGGACAGGGGTTGTACACCGGGGAGCTGTTTTTT. The complete variable domain, with remaining parts taken from reference TRBV5-4 and TRBJ2-2, reads ETGVTQSPTHLIKTRGQQVTLRCSSQSGHNTVSWYQQALGQGPQFIFQYYREEENGRGNFPPRFSGLQFPNYSSELNVNALELDDSALYLCASSTGQGLYTGELFFGEGSRLTVL.

The chain employs TRBV7-9 and TRBJ2-5; maybe TRBD1 (5 bases). The germline V and J ends were trimmed by 2 bases and 4 bases, with 11 bases remaining between them. The CDR3 is 14 residues long. Germline-derived CDR1 and CDR2 are SEHNR and FQNEAQ (reference sequence). This CDR3 is CASSLSWTRETQYF. The CDR3 coding sequence is TGTGCCAGCAGCTTATCATGGACAAGAGAGACCCAGTACTTC.

This clonotype was observed a few times. V and J are TRBV3-1 and TRBJ2-7; D perhaps matches TRBD2 (6 bases). Trimming shortened V by 3 bases and J by 0 bases, and 15 bases separated the two germline ends. Germline V lookup: CDR1 LGHDT, CDR2 YNNKEL (reference sequence). This CDR3 has 16 amino acids. In DNA, the CDR3 is TGTGCCAGCAGCCACCCTTTACGGGGGACCTCCTACGAGCAGTACTTC. This gives the protein CASSHPLRGTSYEQYF.

CDR3 sequence reads: CSARTEGQVTEAFF. Here the CDR3 DNA reads TGCAGTGCTAGAACTGAGGGGCAGGTCACTGAAGCTTTCTTT. This sequence joins TRBV20-1 and TRBJ1-1, with D possibly TRBD1 on 5 matching bases. The length of the CDR3 is 14 residues. V dropped 2 bases and J dropped 4 bases, with 14 bases sitting between them. From germline, CDR1 is DFQATT and CDR2 SNEGSKA (reference sequence).

This clonotype was counted between two and nine times. J is TRBJ2-2 and V is TRBV7-9, with D perhaps TRBD2 (5 bases). Germline V gene data show CDR1 as SEHNR and CDR2 as FQNEAQ (reference sequence). The V end was cut by 2 bases, the J end by 3 bases, with 13 bases between. This CDR3 is 16 amino acids long. CDR3 nucleotides: TGTGCCAGCAGCTTATGGGCTAGCTCGGACACCGGGGAGCTGTTTTTT. It encodes CASSLWASSDTGELFF.

This clonotype showed up just a few times. DNA of the CDR3: TGCAGTGCTAGACCGGACGGAAATCAGCCCCAGCATTTT. Translated, it gives CSARPDGNQPQHF. The V and J genes are TRBV20-1 and TRBJ1-5; D ambiguous. The CDR3 length is 13 residues. V dropped 2 bases and J dropped 4 bases, with 9 bases sitting between them. Germline V gives CDR1 DFQATT, CDR2 SNEGSKA (reference sequence).